The rows below give T cell receptor beta chains drawn from one sample of a study of shared clonotypes between healthy human individuals. Profiled with immunoSEQ multiplex PCR; TCRdb holds only in-frame clones, not every one. Among roughly 700,000 clones, around 67% were seen once, and the ten largest hold 1.7%. Sequenced sample: memory CD4+ T cells sorted from blood. The receptors were sampled from a woman aged 30 to 39 in good health. CDR3s include the opening cysteine and the closing phenylalanine or tryptophan. Fields, in order: CDR3 length, J gene, clone size, D gene, V gene, CDR3 DNA, CDR3 protein. The D gene is left open where the match is weak. Size is omitted from some rows. Given values are once, few, many or a class for expanded clones.

cdr3_length: 17
j_call: TRBJ2-5
clone_size: few
d_call: TRBD2
v_call: TRBV14
cdr3_nt: TGTGCCAGCAGCCAAGATCGCTCTAGCGGGAGTCAAGAGACCCAGTACTTC
cdr3_aa: CASSQDRSSGSQETQYF

cdr3_length: 16
j_call: TRBJ1-3
clone_size: .
d_call: .
v_call: TRBV18
cdr3_nt: TGTGCCAGCTCACCTCAGGACCCGGTGTCTGGAAACACCATATATTTT
cdr3_aa: CASSPQDPVSGNTIYF

cdr3_length: 14
j_call: TRBJ2-5
clone_size: .
d_call: TRBD1
v_call: TRBV25-1
cdr3_nt: TGTGCCAGCGGAGAAAGGGGGCGCGGGGAGACCCAGTACTTC
cdr3_aa: CASGERGRGETQYF

cdr3_length: 16
j_call: TRBJ2-2
clone_size: .
d_call: TRBD2
v_call: TRBV5-1
cdr3_nt: TGCGCCAGCAGCTCGACTAGCGGGATCGACACCGGGGAGCTGTTTTTT
cdr3_aa: CASSSTSGIDTGELFF

cdr3_length: 15
j_call: TRBJ2-7
clone_size: .
d_call: TRBD2
v_call: TRBV4-2
cdr3_nt: TGTGCCAGCAGCCAAATAGGACTAGAAGGCCACGAGCAGTACTTC
cdr3_aa: CASSQIGLEGHEQYF

cdr3_length: 14
j_call: TRBJ1-4
clone_size: .
d_call: TRBD1
v_call: TRBV28
cdr3_nt: TGTGCCAGCAGTTCGGGACAGGGGTATGAAAAACTGTTTTTT
cdr3_aa: CASSSGQGYEKLFF

cdr3_length: 18
j_call: TRBJ2-1
clone_size: .
d_call: TRBD2
v_call: TRBV28
cdr3_nt: TGTGCCAGCAGGTCACCCCGGACTAGCGGGAGTAGATACAATGAGCAGTTCTTC
cdr3_aa: CASRSPRTSGSRYNEQFF

cdr3_length: 20
j_call: TRBJ2-2
clone_size: .
d_call: TRBD2
v_call: TRBV27
cdr3_nt: TGTGCCAGCCGGAGCCATCCGGCTCGGACTAGCGGGGGGAACACCGGGGAGCTGTTTTTT
cdr3_aa: CASRSHPARTSGGNTGELFF

cdr3_length: 13
j_call: TRBJ2-4
clone_size: .
d_call: TRBD2
v_call: TRBV30
cdr3_nt: TGTGCCTCCGAACTAGCGGGGAAAAACATTCAGTACTTC
cdr3_aa: CASELAGKNIQYF

cdr3_length: 14
j_call: TRBJ2-1
clone_size: .
d_call: .
v_call: TRBV27
cdr3_nt: TGTGCCAGCAGTTTTGACAGGTCGATTGGTGAGCAGTTCTTC
cdr3_aa: CASSFDRSIGEQFF

cdr3_length: 16
j_call: TRBJ2-3
clone_size: .
d_call: TRBD2
v_call: TRBV29-1
cdr3_nt: TGCAGCGCCGAGACTAGCGGGGCGTCTCACACAGATACGCAGTATTTT
cdr3_aa: CSAETSGASHTDTQYF

cdr3_length: 18
j_call: TRBJ2-7
clone_size: once
d_call: TRBD2
v_call: TRBV7-2
cdr3_nt: TGTGCCAGCAGCCCGAAGGGACTAGCGGGATTAAAGGCCTACGAGCAGTACTTC
cdr3_aa: CASSPKGLAGLKAYEQYF

cdr3_length: 12
j_call: TRBJ1-1
clone_size: .
d_call: .
v_call: TRBV7-9
cdr3_nt: TGTGCCAGCAGCTTAATAGGCACTGAAGCTTTCTTT
cdr3_aa: CASSLIGTEAFF

cdr3_length: 15
j_call: TRBJ1-2
clone_size: .
d_call: .
v_call: TRBV19
cdr3_nt: TGTGCCAGTAGTAGCAGACGTGGGGGGAACTATGGCTACACCTTC
cdr3_aa: CASSSRRGGNYGYTF

cdr3_length: 15
j_call: TRBJ2-3
clone_size: few
d_call: TRBD2
v_call: TRBV7-3
cdr3_nt: TGTGCCAGCAGTTATACTAGCGGGAGATGGGATACGCAGTATTTT
cdr3_aa: CASSYTSGRWDTQYF

cdr3_length: 15
j_call: TRBJ1-4
clone_size: .
d_call: .
v_call: TRBV10-2
cdr3_nt: TGCGCCAGCAGTGCAAACCATGCAACTAATGAAAAACTGTTTTTT
cdr3_aa: CASSANHATNEKLFF

cdr3_length: 12
j_call: TRBJ1-1
clone_size: .
d_call: .
v_call: TRBV5-6
cdr3_nt: TGTGCCAGCAGCTTGTGGGCTACTGAAGCTTTCTTT
cdr3_aa: CASSLWATEAFF

cdr3_length: 14
j_call: TRBJ1-1
clone_size: .
d_call: TRBD1
v_call: TRBV18
cdr3_nt: TGTGCCAGCTCACCGGGACAGGGGATCACTGAAGCTTTCTTT
cdr3_aa: CASSPGQGITEAFF

cdr3_length: 15
j_call: TRBJ1-5
clone_size: .
d_call: TRBD1
v_call: TRBV6-1
cdr3_nt: TGTGCCAGCACCGGGACAGTTTATAGCAATCAGCCCCAGCATTTT
cdr3_aa: CASTGTVYSNQPQHF

cdr3_length: 15
j_call: TRBJ2-7
clone_size: .
d_call: TRBD1
v_call: TRBV5-1
cdr3_nt: TGCGCCAGCAGCTTGTGGGGACAGGCATCCTACGAGCAGTACTTC
cdr3_aa: CASSLWGQASYEQYF

cdr3_length: 15
j_call: TRBJ2-7
clone_size: .
d_call: .
v_call: TRBV4-1
cdr3_nt: TGCGCCAGCAGCCAAAACCATGGAGGCTCCTACGAGCAGTACTTC
cdr3_aa: CASSQNHGGSYEQYF

cdr3_length: 14
j_call: TRBJ1-2
clone_size: .
d_call: .
v_call: TRBV11-2
cdr3_nt: TGTGCCAGCAGCTTAGACCACGGATACTATGGCTACACCTTC
cdr3_aa: CASSLDHGYYGYTF

cdr3_length: 14
j_call: TRBJ1-1
clone_size: .
d_call: .
v_call: TRBV30
cdr3_nt: TGTGCCTGGAGTGTAGGGCATCAGAGCACTGAAGCTTTCTTT
cdr3_aa: CAWSVGHQSTEAFF

cdr3_length: 14
j_call: TRBJ1-4
clone_size: .
d_call: TRBD1
v_call: TRBV19
cdr3_nt: TGTGCCAGTAGTAGCAAGGGGGCGAACGAAAAACTGTTTTTT
cdr3_aa: CASSSKGANEKLFF

cdr3_length: 12
j_call: TRBJ2-3
clone_size: few
d_call: .
v_call: TRBV2
cdr3_nt: TGTGCCAGCAGTGAAGAGGGGGTAACGCAGTATTTT
cdr3_aa: CASSEEGVTQYF

cdr3_length: 12
j_call: TRBJ2-7
clone_size: .
d_call: .
v_call: TRBV11-2
cdr3_nt: TGTGCCAGCAGCGTGGCAGGGTCCGAGCAGTACTTC
cdr3_aa: CASSVAGSEQYF

cdr3_length: 17
j_call: TRBJ2-5
clone_size: .
d_call: .
v_call: TRBV11-2
cdr3_nt: TGTGCCAGCAGCTTACCCGTACAGGGATTATACCGGGAGACCCAGTACTTC
cdr3_aa: CASSLPVQGLYRETQYF